The present TCR beta chain was sequenced within a study of regulatory T cells in long-lasting Graves disease. Stated time point: newly diagnosed GD, antithyroid drugs for less than 3 months. PBMC RNA served as the TCR library source. The V gene lost 9 bases and the J gene lost 3 bases, with 15 bases spanning the gap. The CDR3 is 13 amino acids. Germline lookup yields CDR1 SGHTA and CDR2 FQGNSA. TCR beta libraries were built with iRepertoire HTBI primers and Arm-PCR of CDR3 regions. Each CDR3 protein gets one entry after TCRdb re-called the multiplex PCR reads with MiXCR. The sample yields about 540,000 distinct CDR3 sequences, around an eighth seen once. This clonotype was counted ten times or more. This same sample was also part of a study on T cells in Graves' hyperthyroidism and ophthalmopathy.

The rearrangement links TRBV7-2 to TRBJ2-7; perhaps TRBD2 as D (6 bases). This material consisted of peripheral blood mononuclear cells (PBMCs), taken at new diagnosis, from a patient treated with antithyroid drugs. The clonotype comes from a man between 25 and 39 years old with Graves disease. In DNA form, the CDR3 reads TGTGCCAGTTTAGGGGACTCCCGCTACGAGCAGTACTTC. As protein: CASLGDSRYEQYF.